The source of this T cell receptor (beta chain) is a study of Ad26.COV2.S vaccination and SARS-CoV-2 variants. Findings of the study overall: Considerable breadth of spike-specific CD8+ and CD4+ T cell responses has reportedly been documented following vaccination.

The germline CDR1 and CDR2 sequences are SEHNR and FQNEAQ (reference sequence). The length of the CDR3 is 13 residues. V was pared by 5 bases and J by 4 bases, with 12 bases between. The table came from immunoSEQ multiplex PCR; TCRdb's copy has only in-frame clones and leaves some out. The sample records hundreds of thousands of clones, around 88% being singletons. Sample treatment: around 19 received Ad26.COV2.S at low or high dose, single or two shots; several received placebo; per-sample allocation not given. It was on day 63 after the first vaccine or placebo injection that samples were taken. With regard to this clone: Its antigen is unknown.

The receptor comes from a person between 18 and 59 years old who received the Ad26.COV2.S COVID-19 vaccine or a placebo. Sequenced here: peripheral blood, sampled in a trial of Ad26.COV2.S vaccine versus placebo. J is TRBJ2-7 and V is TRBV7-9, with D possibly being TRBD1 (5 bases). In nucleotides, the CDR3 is TGTGCCAGCAGCCCGAGGACAAAATACGAGCAGTACTTC. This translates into CASSPRTKYEQYF.